This entry features one T cell receptor beta chain sequence. Its cognate antigen has yet to be identified. Per-base qualities were not stored, and no clone one base away is much larger. At the DNA level, this CDR3 is encoded by other sequences in the same sample as well. What this sample's time point label stands for: baseline before first vaccination. Vaccinee samples came from UK trials COV001 and COV002, including a single-blind randomized controlled phase 2/3 trial of AZD1222 (ChAdOx1 nCoV-19) in healthy adults. Trial participant PBMC samples were collected at day 0 and day 28 after the second dose for TCRbeta chain sequencing. The data stem from a study of T cell responses to AZD1222 COVID-19 vaccine (dated by TCRdb to about 2021). Describing the broader study: AZD1222 recipients with second doses at about 4 weeks or about 12 weeks were pooled, because spike-specific TCR depth and breadth did not differ between schedules. Trial participants were enrolled by age into 18-55, 56-69 and 70-plus year subgroups, with 148, 28 and 57 TCR-sequenced participants respectively. TCR sequencing was performed for over 230 trial participants, of whom 207 were given two doses of AZD1222 and around 25 were given two doses of MenACWY control vaccine. Paper-wide results and their limitations: Conclusions about previously exposed vaccinees are limited because only six or seven AZD1222 recipients were SARS-CoV-2 seropositive at baseline. In the small 56-69-year group, the increase in depth fell short of significance, most likely because of low power. Nearly half of unique spike-specific TCRs reportedly recognized epitopes outside regions mutated in the B.1.351 and B.1.1.7 variants. After two AZD1222 doses, spike-specific TCR breadth and depth were significantly higher than at day 0 and than in MenACWY recipients. No day 14 peak-response samples were available, so repertoires were characterized only after the peak T cell response. Participants were mostly white British and included more females than males, and it was suggested by the authors that clonal diversity may have been underestimated. CD4 TCRs associated with the vaccine covered the entire spike protein, and the dominant responses were in regions 160-218 and 743-854.

For CDR1 and CDR2, the germline V gene (reference sequence) lists MNHEY and SMNVEV. Relative to germline, V is missing 2 bases and J is missing 3 bases, with 2 bases of the junction outside any gene match. Spanning cysteine to phenylalanine, the CDR3 consists of 14 amino acids. Only the CDR3 DNA is retained, 42 bases long and in frame from the first base. The CDR3 regions of human TCRbeta chains were analyzed by immunosequencing. Regarding the original processing steps: Repertoire TCRs were checked for matches against a reference library of SARS-CoV-2-specific TCRs that had been generated using the MIRA antigen-specificity platform. Breadth was defined as the fraction of unique TCRs that were SARS-CoV-2-associated. Depth was defined as the fraction of total T cells that were SARS-CoV-2-associated. Using the MIRA data, every spike-specific TCR was mapped to the spike region that the TCR reacted to and assigned to either a CD4 or a CD8 class. Log10-transformed breadth and depth values were compared by one-way ANOVA with Sidak's multiple comparisons tests. TCRdb retrieved this table from immuneACCESS and kept in-frame rearrangements only. Not all clones are present; in checked studies, unresolved V genes account for under half, and no reason is known for the remainder. V, J and clone size derive from that table, while D and trimming were established from the DNA sequence. The sample contains more than 140,000 clones, 90% to 95% of them found a single time. The ten largest make up around 5.4% of the sample.

The rearranged chain carries TRBV27 and TRBJ2-7, and 9 junctional nucleotides match TRBD1. This TCR came from an adult in good health. The source material was peripheral blood, sampled on day 0 of AZD1222 vaccination. The CDR3 reads CASSLGTGSYEQYF. The nucleotides are TGTGCCAGCAGTTTAGGGACAGGGAGCTACGAGCAGTACTTC.